These 25 T cell receptor beta chains share one sample of origin, sequenced in a study of shared clonotypes between healthy human individuals. Some clones are missing from TCRdb's copy, which holds only in-frame ones; the method was immunoSEQ multiplex PCR. The data show 600,000 to 700,000 clones, approximately 73% seen once. Sequences were obtained from memory CD4+ T cells sorted from blood. Subset in this sample: CD45RA-negative fraction. These receptors came from a woman younger than 45 in good health.

The V gene is TRBV21-1, the J gene TRBJ2-7; no check of the table's D call, TRBD1, against the DNA was made. TRBV21-1 is marked as a pseudogene. The CDR3 length is 16 residues. This CDR3 is CASSKVVRRTPYEQYF. The DNA for the CDR3 is TGTGCCAGCAGCAAAGTTGTCAGGCGAACCCCCTACGAGCAGTACTTC.

This sequence joins TRBV19 and TRBJ1-1, with D possibly TRBD1 on 5 matching bases. The germline V gene encodes CDR1 LNHDA and CDR2 SQIVND (reference sequence). CDR3 length equals 15 residues. The V end was cut by 4 bases, the J end by 1 base, with 13 bases between. As DNA, the CDR3 is TGTGCCAGTAGTACGCCGGGACTGACGAACACTGAAGCTTTCTTT. Translating gives CASSTPGLTNTEAFF.

The chain joins TRBV18 to TRBJ2-5; possibly TRBD1 for D (6 bases). V dropped 2 bases and J dropped 5 bases, with 9 bases sitting between them. Germline V gene data show CDR1 as KGHSH and CDR2 as LQKENI. This CDR3 is built from 13 residues. CDR3 bases: TGTGCCAGCTCACCAGGGGGCGTTGAGACCCAGTACTTC. It encodes CASSPGGVETQYF.

The chain couples TRBV7-2 to TRBJ1-5; 7 bases align to TRBD1. Germline V gene sequence: CDR1 SGHTA, CDR2 FQGNSA. V lost 5 bases to trimming and J lost 6 bases; unmatched junction nucleotides: 7. This CDR3 has 14 residues. The CDR3 nucleotides read TGTGCCAGCAGCACTACAGGGGTTGGTCAGCCCCAGCATTTT. This gives the protein CASSTTGVGQPQHF.

This clone was counted at least ten times. The chain carries TRBV28 and TRBJ1-2, with D maybe TRBD1 (6 bases). Germline V gene sequence: CDR1 MDHEN, CDR2 SYDVKM. The V and J ends lost 2 bases and 7 bases respectively, with 11 bases between them. The CDR3 has 13 amino acids. The CDR3 sequence: CASSLRGAVGYTF. In nucleotides, the CDR3 is TGTGCCAGCAGTTTACGGGGGGCAGTTGGCTACACCTTC.

About this clone: This same CDR3 is encoded by further DNA sequences in the sample. The chain is built from TRBV5-1 and TRBJ2-7, with 7 bases that match TRBD1. The germline CDR1 and CDR2 sequences are SGHRS and YFSETQ. Losses at the gene ends were 1 base for V and 2 bases for J; bases not matched to a gene: 3. The CDR3 consists of 14 residues. CDR3 amino acids: CASSLLQGPYEQYF. CDR3 in DNA: TGCGCCAGCAGCTTGTTACAGGGGCCCTACGAGCAGTACTTC.

The gene calls are TRBV29-1 and TRBJ2-1; D remains unclear. Germline CDR1 is SQVTM and CDR2 is ANQGSEA. This CDR3 contains 12 residues. V was clipped by 4 bases and J by 5 bases, with 9 bases between them. CDR3 loop: CSVVLENNEQFF. The CDR3, as DNA: TGCAGCGTTGTATTAGAAAACAATGAGCAGTTCTTC.

The chain uses TRBV27 and TRBJ2-3; D possibly uses TRBD1 or TRBD2 (6 bases each). The CDR3 runs 17 residues. Germline lookup yields CDR1 MNHEY and CDR2 SMNVEV (reference sequence). Between the trimmed V and J ends, which lost 1 base and 5 bases, there was a span of 19 bases. The chain's CDR3 is CASSLWRAYKGGDTQYF. For the CDR3, the DNA is TGTGCCAGCAGTTTATGGAGGGCCTACAAGGGGGGAGATACGCAGTATTTT.

V gene TRBV28 combines with J gene TRBJ1-5, with a tentative D call TRBD1 (5 bases). Germline V lookup: CDR1 MDHEN, CDR2 SYDVKM. The CDR3 contains 15 residues. Trimming cost V 6 bases and J 1 base, with 13 bases left between them. This CDR3 is CASRGGVVSNQPQHF. The CDR3 DNA is TGTGCCAGCAGAGGAGGGGTAGTAAGCAATCAGCCCCAGCATTTT.

The chain combines TRBV14 with TRBJ2-5, with D maybe TRBD1 (6 bases). V dropped 4 bases and J dropped 2 bases, with 11 bases sitting between them. This CDR3 is built from 14 residues. Per germline, CDR1 SGHDN and CDR2 FVKESK. The CDR3 protein is CASSPDSMQETQYF. In nucleotides, the CDR3 is TGTGCCAGCAGCCCGGACAGCATGCAAGAGACCCAGTACTTC.

The table lists this clone with a count of one. This chain connects TRBV6-6 to TRBJ2-7; no definite D call. Per germline, CDR1 MNHNY and CDR2 SVGAGI (reference sequence). Trimming removed 6 bases at V and 6 bases at J, with 12 bases between. The CDR3 covers 12 residues. The CDR3 loop is CASSSWSGEQYF. CDR3 sequence (DNA): TGTGCCAGCAGCTCTTGGTCCGGCGAGCAGTACTTC.

This rearrangement joins TRBV15 to TRBJ2-5; 12 nucleotides line up with TRBD2. Germline V gene data show CDR1 as LNHNV and CDR2 as YYDKDF (reference sequence). V lost 1 base and J lost 5; bases outside the gene matches: 5. The CDR3 runs 16 residues. In DNA, the CDR3 is TGTGCCACCAGCAGAGGACTAGCGGGAGTTTCGGAGACCCAGTACTTC. The encoded protein is CATSRGLAGVSETQYF.

This clone was seen only a few times. V and J are TRBV28 and TRBJ1-4, with a possible D match to TRBD1 (5 bases). This CDR3 is 14 amino acids long. V shed 2 bases and J shed 6 bases, with 10 bases lying between them. Germline V gene sequence: CDR1 MDHEN, CDR2 SYDVKM. CDR3 bases: TGTGCCAGCAGTTTAGACGGGGGGGATGAAAAACTGTTTTTT. Protein product: CASSLDGGDEKLFF.

The rearrangement uses TRBV28 and TRBJ1-2; D is uncertain. The CDR3 loop spans 12 amino acids. Between the trimmed V and J ends, which lost 2 bases and 6 bases, there was a span of 7 bases. CDR1 MDHEN and CDR2 SYDVKM come from the germline V gene. The CDR3 loop reads CASSLRSDGYTF. In DNA form, the CDR3 reads TGTGCCAGCAGTTTAAGGTCGGATGGCTACACCTTC.

The chain carries TRBV2 and TRBJ1-2, with a possible D match to TRBD1 (6 bases). The CDR3 sequence is 15 residues long. V lost 0 bases, J lost 7 bases, and 15 bases lay in between. CDR1 SNHLY and CDR2 FYNNEI come from the germline V gene. Written as DNA, the CDR3 is TGTGCCAGCAGTGAAGCGTCCCCGGGGGCGTTTGGCTACACCTTC. Encoded protein: CASSEASPGAFGYTF.

Points on this clone: This same CDR3 is encoded by further DNA sequences in the sample. The chain is built from TRBV7-9 and TRBJ2-2; D gene uncertain. This CDR3 contains 14 residues. The germline V and J ends were trimmed by 1 base and 2 bases, with 5 bases remaining between them. The germline gives CDR1 SEHNR, CDR2 FQNEAQ (reference sequence). CDR3 sequence (DNA): TGTGCCAGCAGCTTAGACGGAAACACCGGGGAGCTGTTTTTT. This gives the protein CASSLDGNTGELFF.

The rearrangement uses TRBV18 and TRBJ2-5, with a possible D match to TRBD2 (6 bases). Germline CDR1 is KGHSH and CDR2 is LQKENI. The CDR3 contains 13 residues. The V and J ends lost 6 bases and 4 bases respectively, with 12 bases between them. The CDR3 DNA reads as TGTGCCAGCTCGGGAGGAGCGGGAGAGACCCAGTACTTC. Its protein product is CASSGGAGETQYF.

This rearrangement joins TRBV27 to TRBJ1-4, with 9 nucleotides matching TRBD1. Germline CDR1 and CDR2: MNHEY and SMNVEV (reference sequence). The J segment lost 8 bases and the V segment lost 5 bases, leaving 12 bases of the junction unmatched. The CDR3 totals 16 residues. CDR3 DNA sequence: TGTGCCAGCAGTACCACCTCCGGGACAGGGATCGAAAAACTGTTTTTT. Translating it yields CASSTTSGTGIEKLFF.

This chain links TRBV28 with TRBJ1-1; D is unresolved. V was cut by 4 bases and J by 3 bases, with 18 bases left in between. Germline-derived CDR1 and CDR2 are MDHEN and SYDVKM. This CDR3 is built from 16 residues. The CDR3 region is CASSSQTGILDTEAFF. CDR3 sequence (DNA): TGTGCCAGCAGTTCACAAACCGGGATATTGGACACTGAAGCTTTCTTT. Full variable domain (rest looked up from reference TRBV28 and TRBJ1-1): DVKVTQSSRYLVKRTGEKVFLECVQDMDHENMFWYRQDPGLGLRLIYFSYDVKMKEKGDIPEGYSVSREKKERFSLILESASTNQTSMYLCASSSQTGILDTEAFFGQGTRLTVV.

The chain employs TRBV6-4 and TRBJ1-2; TRBD1 matches 11 bases. Germline CDR1 and CDR2: MRHNA and SNTAGT. The CDR3 has 16 amino acids. The V gene end was trimmed by 6 bases and the J gene end by 4 bases; junction bases not matched to a gene: 10. The CDR3 sequence: CASRAGTGGGSYGYTF. CDR3 bases: TGTGCCAGCAGAGCCGGGACAGGGGGTGGGAGCTATGGCTACACCTTC.

This sequence joins TRBV5-1 and TRBJ2-7; TRBD2 matches 7 bases. Germline V gene sequence: CDR1 SGHRS, CDR2 YFSETQ. The V gene end was trimmed by 3 bases and the J gene end by 2 bases; junction bases not matched to a gene: 5. The CDR3 contains 14 residues. The CDR3 sequence is CASSSASGTYEQYF. Here the CDR3 DNA reads TGCGCCAGCAGCTCGGCTAGCGGAACCTACGAGCAGTACTTC.

This sequence joins TRBV10-3 and TRBJ2-3, with TRBD2 matching over 10 bases. The CDR3 runs 12 residues. Germline CDR1 reads ENHRY; CDR2 reads SYGVKD. CDR3 DNA sequence: TGTGCGACTAGCGGGAGCACAGATACGCAGTATTTT. Its translation: CATSGSTDTQYF.

This clone was seen once. This chain joins TRBV28 and TRBJ2-2; tentatively, D is TRBD2 (6 bases). V shed 7 bases and J shed 5 bases, with 14 bases lying between them. Germline V gene sequence: CDR1 MDHEN, CDR2 SYDVKM. This CDR3 has 14 amino acids. CDR3 sequence reads: CASTNPGGTGELFF. The CDR3, as DNA: TGTGCCAGCACCAACCCCGGGGGAACCGGGGAGCTGTTTTTT. The full variable domain, with the rest looked up from reference TRBV28 and TRBJ2-2, is DVKVTQSSRYLVKRTGEKVFLECVQDMDHENMFWYRQDPGLGLRLIYFSYDVKMKEKGDIPEGYSVSREKKERFSLILESASTNQTSMYLCASTNPGGTGELFFGEGSRLTVL.

The chain couples TRBV5-1 to TRBJ2-7; no reliable D call. Germline values: CDR1 SGHRS, CDR2 YFSETQ. The CDR3 spans 17 residues. Trimming took off 3 bases at V and 0 bases at J, with 19 bases between the two ends. The CDR3 coding sequence is TGCGCCAGCAGCTCCAACCCCACAGACGAACTCTCCTACGAGCAGTACTTC. Protein sequence: CASSSNPTDELSYEQYF.

This rearrangement joins TRBV12-5 to TRBJ1-2; D ambiguous. Deletions cut 4 bases from V and 8 bases from J, with 20 bases between. This CDR3 region has 15 residues. Per the germline V gene, CDR1 is LGHNT and CDR2 is FRNRAP. The CDR3 region has the DNA TGTGCTAGTGGTTGGGATGTTGGAGGGCCAGAGGGCTACACCTTC. Encoded protein: CASGWDVGGPEGYTF.